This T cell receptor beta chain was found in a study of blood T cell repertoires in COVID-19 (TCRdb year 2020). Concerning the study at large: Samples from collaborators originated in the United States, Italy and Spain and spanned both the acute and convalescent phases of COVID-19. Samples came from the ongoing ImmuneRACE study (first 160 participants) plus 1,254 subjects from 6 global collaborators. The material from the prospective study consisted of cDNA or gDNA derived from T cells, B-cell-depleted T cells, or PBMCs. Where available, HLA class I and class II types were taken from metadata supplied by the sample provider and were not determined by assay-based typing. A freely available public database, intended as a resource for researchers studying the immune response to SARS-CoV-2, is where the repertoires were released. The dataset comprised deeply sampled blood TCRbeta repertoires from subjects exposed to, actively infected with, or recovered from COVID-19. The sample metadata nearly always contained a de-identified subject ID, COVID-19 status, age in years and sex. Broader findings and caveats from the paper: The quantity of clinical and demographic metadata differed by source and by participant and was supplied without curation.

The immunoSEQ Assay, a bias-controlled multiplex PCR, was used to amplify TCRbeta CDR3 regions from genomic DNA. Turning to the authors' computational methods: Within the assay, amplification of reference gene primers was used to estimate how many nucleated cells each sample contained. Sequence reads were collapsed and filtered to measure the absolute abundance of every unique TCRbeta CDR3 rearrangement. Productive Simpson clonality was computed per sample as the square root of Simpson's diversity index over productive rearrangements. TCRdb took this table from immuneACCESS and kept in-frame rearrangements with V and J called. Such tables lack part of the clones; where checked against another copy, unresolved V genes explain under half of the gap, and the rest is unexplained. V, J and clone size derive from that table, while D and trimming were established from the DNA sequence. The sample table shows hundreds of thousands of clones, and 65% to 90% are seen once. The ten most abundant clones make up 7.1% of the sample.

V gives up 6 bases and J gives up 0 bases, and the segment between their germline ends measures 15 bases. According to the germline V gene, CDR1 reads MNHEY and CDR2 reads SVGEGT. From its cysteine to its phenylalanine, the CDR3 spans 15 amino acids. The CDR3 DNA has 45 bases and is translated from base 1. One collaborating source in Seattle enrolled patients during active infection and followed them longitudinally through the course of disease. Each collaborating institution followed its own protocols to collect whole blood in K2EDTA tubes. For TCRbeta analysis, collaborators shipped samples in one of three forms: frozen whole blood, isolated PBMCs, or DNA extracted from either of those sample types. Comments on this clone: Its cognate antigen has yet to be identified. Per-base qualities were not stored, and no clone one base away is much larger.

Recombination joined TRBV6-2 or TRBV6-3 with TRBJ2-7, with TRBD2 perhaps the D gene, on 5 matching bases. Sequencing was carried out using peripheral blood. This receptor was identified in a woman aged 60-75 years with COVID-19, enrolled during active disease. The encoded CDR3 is CASRPTGGLSYEQYF. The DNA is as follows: TGTGCCAGCAGACCTACGGGTGGACTCTCCTACGAGCAGTACTTC.